The entry below gives a single TCR beta chain sequence along with its context. Alongside a J-beta primer mix, a sample-barcoded 5' primer served in a second PCR lasting roughly 6 to 11 cycles. Template switching added a 12-random-nucleotide identifier to every cDNA molecule. CDR3-containing paired-end reads numbering at least 2.5 million came from each sample. TCRdb called the 5' RACE reads again in MiXCR, with one record for every CDR3 protein. The sample has under 2,000,000 distinct CDR3 sequences; roughly 52% are singletons. The CDR3 is 13 amino acids. From germline, CDR1 is LGHNA and CDR2 YSLEER. The germline V and J ends were trimmed by 1 base and 6 bases, with 10 bases remaining between them. The people who gave samples were healthy Caucasians from Russia, aged roughly 6 to 95. The sample belongs to a study of blood T cells in healthy people across ages.

The chain couples TRBV4-3 to TRBJ2-7; tentatively, D is TRBD2 (6 bases). The clonotype was recovered from a woman aged 35 to 49 in good health. Sequencing used blood. CDR3 region: CASSQVAGFEQYF. CDR3 coding DNA: TGCGCCAGCAGCCAAGTGGCGGGGTTCGAGCAGTACTTC.